The sample holds a few counts of the clone carrying this T cell receptor (beta chain). Its antigen is undetermined. Profiled with immunoSEQ multiplex PCR; TCRdb holds only in-frame clones, not every one. The top ten clones hold 5.7% of a sample with about 68,000 clones, more than 60% of them seen once. With V trimmed by 1 base and J by 14 bases, 7 bases remained unmatched. Germline-derived CDR1 and CDR2 are SGHDN and FVKESK. This CDR3 contains 13 residues. This sample was taken from a study of cytotoxic CD8 clonotypes in ibrutinib-treated CLL. Study-wide results and caveats: Clonality was higher at ibrutinib response and returned toward baseline at progression.

The sequence derives from a human donor with chronic lymphocytic leukemia. Here the sequenced sample was PBMCs, taken after 12 months of ibrutinib treatment. The V gene is TRBV14, the J gene TRBJ2-1; 8 bases line up with TRBD1. The DNA for the CDR3 is TGTGCCAGCAGCCAAGCCCAGGGGGCGAGGAAGTTCTTC. This translates into CASSQAQGARKFF.